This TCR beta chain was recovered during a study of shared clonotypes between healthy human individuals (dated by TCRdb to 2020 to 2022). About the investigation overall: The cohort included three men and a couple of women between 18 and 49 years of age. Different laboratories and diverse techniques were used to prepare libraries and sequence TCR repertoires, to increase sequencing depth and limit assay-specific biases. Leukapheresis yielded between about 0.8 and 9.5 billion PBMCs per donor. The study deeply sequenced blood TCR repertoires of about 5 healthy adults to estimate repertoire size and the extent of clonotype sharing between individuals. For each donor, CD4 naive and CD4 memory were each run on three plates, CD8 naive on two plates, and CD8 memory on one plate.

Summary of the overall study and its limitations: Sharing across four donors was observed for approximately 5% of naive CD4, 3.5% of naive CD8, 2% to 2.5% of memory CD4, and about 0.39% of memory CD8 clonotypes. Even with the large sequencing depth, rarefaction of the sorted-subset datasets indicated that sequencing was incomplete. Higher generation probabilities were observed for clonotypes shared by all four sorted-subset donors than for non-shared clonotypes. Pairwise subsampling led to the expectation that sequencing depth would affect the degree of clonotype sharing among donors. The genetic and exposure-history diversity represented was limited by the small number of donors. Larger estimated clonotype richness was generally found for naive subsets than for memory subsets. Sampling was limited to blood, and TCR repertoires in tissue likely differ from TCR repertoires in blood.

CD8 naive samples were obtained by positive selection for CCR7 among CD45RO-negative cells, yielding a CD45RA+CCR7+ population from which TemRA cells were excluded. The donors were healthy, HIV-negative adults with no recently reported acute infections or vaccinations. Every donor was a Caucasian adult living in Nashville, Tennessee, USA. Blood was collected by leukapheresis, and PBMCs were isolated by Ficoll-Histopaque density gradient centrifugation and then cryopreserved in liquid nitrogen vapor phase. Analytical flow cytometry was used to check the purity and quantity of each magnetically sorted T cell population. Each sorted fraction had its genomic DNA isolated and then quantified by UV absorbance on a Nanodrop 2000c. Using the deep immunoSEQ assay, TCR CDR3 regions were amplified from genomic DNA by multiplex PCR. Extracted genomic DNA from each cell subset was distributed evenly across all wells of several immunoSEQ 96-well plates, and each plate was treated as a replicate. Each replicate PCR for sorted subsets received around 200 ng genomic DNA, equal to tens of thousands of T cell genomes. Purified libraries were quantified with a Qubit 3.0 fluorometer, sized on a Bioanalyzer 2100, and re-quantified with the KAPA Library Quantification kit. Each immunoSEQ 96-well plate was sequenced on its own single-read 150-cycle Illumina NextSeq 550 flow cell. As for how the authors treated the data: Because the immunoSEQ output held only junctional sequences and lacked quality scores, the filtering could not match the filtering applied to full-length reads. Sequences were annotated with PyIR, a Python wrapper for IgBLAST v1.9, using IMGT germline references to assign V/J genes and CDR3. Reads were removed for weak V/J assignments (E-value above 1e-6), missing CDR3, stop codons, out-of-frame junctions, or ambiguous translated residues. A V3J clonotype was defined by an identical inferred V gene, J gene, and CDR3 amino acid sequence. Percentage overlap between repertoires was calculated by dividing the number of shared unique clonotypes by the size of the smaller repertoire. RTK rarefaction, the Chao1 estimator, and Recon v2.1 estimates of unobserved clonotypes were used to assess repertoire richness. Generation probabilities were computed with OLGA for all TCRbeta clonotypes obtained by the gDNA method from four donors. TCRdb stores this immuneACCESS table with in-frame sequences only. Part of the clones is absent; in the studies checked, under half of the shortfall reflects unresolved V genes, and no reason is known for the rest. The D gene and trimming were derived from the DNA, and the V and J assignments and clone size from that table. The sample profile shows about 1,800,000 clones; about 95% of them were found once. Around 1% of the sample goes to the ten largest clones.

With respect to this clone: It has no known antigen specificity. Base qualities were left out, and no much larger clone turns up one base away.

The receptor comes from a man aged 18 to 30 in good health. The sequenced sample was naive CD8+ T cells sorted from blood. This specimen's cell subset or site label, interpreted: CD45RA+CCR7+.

The sequenced DNA: TGCGCCAGCAGCCAAGATTACTTGAGTGATTCACCCCTCCACTTT. Its translation reads: CASSQDYLSDSPLHF. This chain is built from TRBV4-3 and TRBJ1-6, with the D gene call left open. The CDR3 contains 15 residues, cysteine and phenylalanine counted. The sequence is cut down to CDR3 DNA, 45 bases in frame from base 1. Sequences LGHNA (CDR1) and YSLEER (CDR2) are obtained from the germline V gene. At the junction V is shortened by 0 bases and J by 8 bases, with 11 bases in between.